A selection of T cell receptor beta chains follows, all from one sample in a study of control samples from healthy donors and cancer patients. The method was immunoSEQ multiplex PCR; TCRdb's version includes in-frame clones alone and lacks a portion of them. The sample has 250,000 to 300,000 clones, almost 85% seen once. The sample consisted of PBMCs. The source is an older woman with lung cancer. Both conserved end residues are part of each CDR3. A D gene is named only where the DNA matches it firmly. A clone size is listed for some rows: how often the clone was seen (once, few, many), or a class if it is expanded.

D gene | J gene | V gene | clone size | CDR3 DNA | CDR3 protein
- | TRBJ2-5 | TRBV3-1/TRBV3-2 | - | TGTGCCAGCCGTTTGCCAGGCCAAGAGACCCAGTACTTC | CASRLPGQETQYF
- | TRBJ2-5 | TRBV2 | - | TGTGCCAGCAGGGTGGGACGCCAGGCGCAAGAGACCCAGTACTTC | CASRVGRQAQETQYF
- | TRBJ1-1 | TRBV4-1 | - | TGCGCCAGCAGCCAAGAAATCGCGAGAGGGAACACTGAAGCTTTCTTT | CASSQEIARGNTEAFF
- | TRBJ1-1 | TRBV5-6 | - | TGTGCCAGCAGCTTGGGTCGGGCAGGGAGGGCTTTCTTT | CASSLGRAGRAFF
- | TRBJ2-1 | TRBV12-3/TRBV12-4 | - | TGTGCCAGCAGCCCCACTCGTAATGAGCAGTTCTTC | CASSPTRNEQFF
- | TRBJ1-4 | TRBV4-2 | once | TGTGCCAGCAGCCGGTCAGGGGTTGGGAGTGAAAAACTGTTTTTT | CASSRSGVGSEKLFF
- | TRBJ1-2 | TRBV10-2 | once | TGCGCCAGCTACTCGCCTGCTAACTATGGCTACACCTTC | CASYSPANYGYTF
- | TRBJ1-1 | TRBV11-3 | - | TGTGCCAGCAGCTTTTCTTTGAACACTGAAGCTTTCTTT | CASSFSLNTEAFF
- | TRBJ2-7 | TRBV5-1 | - | TGCGCCAGCAGCTCTCATCTGCGCGAGCAGTACTTC | CASSSHLREQYF
- | TRBJ2-7 | TRBV9 | - | TGTGCCAGCAGCGTAGGTGACAGGGACTTCGAGCAGTACTTC | CASSVGDRDFEQYF